This record concerns one T cell receptor (beta chain) sequence. Its specificity is not known. Described time point: recipient sample about 28 days before transplant, after cytoreduction. This entry comes from a study of T cell clonotyping in hematopoietic cell transplantation. General observations from the study: Higher Inverse Simpson Index values in graft donor and pretransplant recipient predicted broader posttransplant TCR diversity. Pathologically expanded recipient clonotypes increased progressively from day 30 to day 180 as diversity fell.

The assay was immunoSEQ multiplex PCR, and TCRdb's table has in-frame clones only and misses some. The sample lists approximately 9,000 clones; 79% were seen once. The CDR3 is 15 residues long. From germline, CDR1 is SNHLY and CDR2 FYNNEI. V was cut by 7 bases and J by 5 bases, with 15 bases left in between. Sample: peripheral blood mononuclear cells, taken before stem cell transplant. This TCR came from a man aged 60-69 years with acute myeloid leukemia. Some clones in this sample may be carry-over from other donors' samples. The chain joins TRBV2 to TRBJ2-6, with D possibly being TRBD2 (5 bases). CDR3: CASTQRGSRANVLTF. DNA for the CDR3: TGTGCCAGCACCCAACGGGGTTCTAGGGCCAACGTCCTGACTTTC.